The text below deals with one TCR beta chain. The antigen is unknown. The sample comes from a study of T cell responses to AZD1222 COVID-19 vaccine. Study-level results: Repertoires were sampled only after the peak T cell response.

CDR3 length equals 14 residues. The V segment lost 6 bases and the J segment 5 bases; nucleotides outside the gene matches: 7. Germline V lookup: CDR1 ENHRY, CDR2 SYGVKD. Profiling relied on immunoSEQ multiplex PCR, and the TCRdb table lists in-frame clones only, not all of them. Of tens of thousands of clones listed, around 89% are singletons. The sample here was peripheral blood, taken on day 0 of AZD1222 vaccination. The sequence derives from an adult in good health. The chain joins TRBV10-3 to TRBJ2-3, with TRBD1 identical over 8 bases. The CDR3 protein is CAIRADRAGDTQYF. The CDR3 nucleotides are TGTGCCATCAGGGCGGACAGGGCGGGAGATACGCAGTATTTT.